These T cell receptor beta chains were read from a single sample in a study of T cells in localized non-small cell lung cancer. Using immunoSEQ multiplex PCR, the repertoire was profiled, and TCRdb retains in-frame clones only, with some absent. The sample includes 6,000 or so clones, roughly 25% of them seen just once. The sequences come from lung tumor tissue, collected before any cancer treatment. These receptors came from a female donor over 55 with stage I lung adenocarcinoma. Both conserved end residues are part of each CDR3. D genes are given only for firm matches. Size is omitted from some rows. Given values are once, few, many or a class for expanded clones.

TGTGCCAGCAGTTTCGACAGGACCTACGAGCAGTACTTC,CASSFDRTYEQYF,few,TRBV6-8,13,TRBJ2-7,-
TGTGCCTGGAGTGTACCGGGAGGAGAAGGCTACACCTTC,CAWSVPGGEGYTF,-,TRBV30,13,TRBJ1-2,-
TGTGCCAGCAGTTTTTTGTCGGGAACAGATACGCAGTATTTT,CASSFLSGTDTQYF,medium-sized,TRBV28,14,TRBJ2-3,-
TGTGCCAGCAGTTCCGACTTCACAGATACGCAGTATTTT,CASSSDFTDTQYF,-,TRBV6-8,13,TRBJ2-3,-
TGTGCCAGCAGCTTAGGTCCTACGGGAGCGGTCGGGGAGCTGTTTTTT,CASSLGPTGAVGELFF,few,TRBV11-3,16,TRBJ2-2,-
TGTGCCAGCAGTTACGAGGGACAGAGCGTCTATGGCTACACCTTC,CASSYEGQSVYGYTF,few,TRBV6-8,15,TRBJ1-2,TRBD1
TGTGCCAGTATTGGGACTGCAGGCTCTGGAAACACCATATATTTT,CASIGTAGSGNTIYF,-,TRBV19,15,TRBJ1-3,-
TGTGCCAGTAGGTCCCGGGGGCGAGGTGAAAAACTGTTTTTT,CASRSRGRGEKLFF,few,TRBV19,14,TRBJ1-4,-
TGTGCCAGCAGCTTGGTACGGGGAGCTATCACAGATACGCAGTATTTT,CASSLVRGAITDTQYF,few,TRBV11-3,16,TRBJ2-3,-
TGTGCCAGCAGCGCTACCGGGACATACAAGACCCAGTACTTC,CASSATGTYKTQYF,few,TRBV11-3,14,TRBJ2-5,-
TGTGCCAGCAGCCAAGATTGGGTAGGGGGGTTCTACAATGAGCAGTTCTTC,CASSQDWVGGFYNEQFF,once,TRBV14,17,TRBJ2-1,-
TGTGCCAGCAGTCCGGGACTAGCAGCCCACGAGCAGTACTTC,CASSPGLAAHEQYF,-,TRBV9,14,TRBJ2-7,TRBD2
TGTGCCAGCAGCTTCGTAGCGGGGTTTAAAGATACGCAGTATTTT,CASSFVAGFKDTQYF,few,TRBV11-3,15,TRBJ2-3,TRBD2
TGTGCCAGTAGTGACGTCAGGGACACTGAAGCTTTCTTT,CASSDVRDTEAFF,-,TRBV19,13,TRBJ1-1,-
TGTGCTAGTGGGGAAATACAGGGGGCGAAGAACACTGAAGCTTTCTTT,CASGEIQGAKNTEAFF,-,TRBV12-5,16,TRBJ1-1,TRBD1